One sample yielded the 26 T cell receptor beta chains listed below, sequenced in a study of blood T cell repertoires in COVID-19 (dated by TCRdb to 2019 to 2021). Receptors were amplified or captured by the immunoSEQ multiplex PCR assay. This immuneACCESS table, as held by TCRdb, lists in-frame sequences with V and J called but not all clones. Of the missing ones, under half trace to an unresolved V gene in checked studies; the others have no known cause. This sample comprises over 45,000 clones, about 73% of them detected only once. More than 15% of the sample is in the top ten clones. Sequencing was carried out using peripheral blood. These receptors originate from a woman aged 45-65 years with active or convalescent COVID-19.

The chain employs TRBV5-6 and TRBJ2-1; D perhaps matches TRBD2 (5 bases). CDR1 and CDR2 from the germline V gene are SGHDT and YYEEEE. Between the trimmed V and J ends, which lost 0 bases and 2 bases, there was a span of 18 bases. This CDR3 has 18 amino acids. The CDR3, as DNA: TGTGCCAGCAGCTTGGACCGGACTTCAGAGTGGACCTACAATGAGCAGTTCTTC. Translated, it gives CASSLDRTSEWTYNEQFF. Complete variable domain (other parts from reference TRBV5-6 and TRBJ2-1): DAGVTQSPTHLIKTRGQQVTLRCSPKSGHDTVSWYQQALGQGPQFIFQYYEEEERQRGNFPDRFSGHQFPNYSSELNVNALLLGDSALYLCASSLDRTSEWTYNEQFFGPGTRLTVL.

J is TRBJ1-2 and V is TRBV19; 8 bases agree with TRBD1. V dropped 5 bases and J dropped 5; count of bases not matched to a gene: 16. From germline, CDR1 is LNHDA and CDR2 SQIVND (reference sequence). CDR3 length: 17 amino acids. The CDR3 region has the DNA TGTGCCAGTAGTGCGATCGACAGGGGAATCGATACTTATGGCTACACCTTC. Protein: CASSAIDRGIDTYGYTF.

J is TRBJ1-1 and V is TRBV2, with TRBD1 as a possible D gene (5 bases). V was cut by 7 bases and J by 5 bases, with 17 bases left in between. Germline V gives CDR1 SNHLY, CDR2 FYNNEI. This CDR3 region has 14 residues. The DNA for the CDR3 is TGTGCCAGCACGCCGGGCGGGGGAGAAACTGAAGCTTTCTTT. Protein sequence: CASTPGGGETEAFF.

The V gene is TRBV27, the J gene TRBJ2-7; possibly TRBD1 for D (5 bases). V lost 6 bases to trimming and J lost 3 bases, with 12 bases between them. Germline V gene sequence: CDR1 MNHEY, CDR2 SMNVEV (reference sequence). The CDR3 covers 13 residues. DNA of the CDR3: TGTGCCAGCAGCCAAAGGACAAACTACGAGCAGTACTTC. This encodes CASSQRTNYEQYF.

The rearrangement links TRBV19 to TRBJ1-1; TRBD1 agrees at 8 bases. The V gene's germline CDR1 is LNHDA and CDR2 SQIVND (reference sequence). The CDR3 spans 13 residues. V shed 6 bases and J 5 bases; nucleotides not matched to a gene: 5. CDR3: CASRLTGVTEAFF. CDR3 nucleotides: TGTGCCAGTAGGTTGACAGGGGTAACTGAAGCTTTCTTT.

This rearrangement joins TRBV11-3 to TRBJ2-7; TRBD2 aligns across 11 bases. V shed 5 bases and J 1 base; nucleotides not matched to a gene: 7. Germline V gene lookup returns CDR1 SGHNT and CDR2 YENEEA. The CDR3 has 16 amino acids. DNA for the CDR3: TGTGCCAGCAGCCCAGGACTAGCGGGCTTTTCCTACGAGCAGTACTTC. This encodes CASSPGLAGFSYEQYF.

The genes are TRBV10-1 and TRBJ2-1; 7 bases match TRBD2. The CDR3 loop spans 14 amino acids. With V trimmed by 6 bases and J by 2 bases, 4 bases remained unmatched. The germline gives CDR1 WNHNN, CDR2 SYGVQD (reference sequence). CDR3 sequence (DNA): TGCGCCAGCAGCACCGGGAGGACCTACAATGAGCAGTTCTTC. Protein: CASSTGRTYNEQFF.

This chain connects TRBV10-3 to TRBJ2-1; maybe TRBD2 (6 bases). This CDR3 is 13 amino acids long. The germline V gene has CDR1 ENHRY and CDR2 SYGVKD. The V end lost 6 bases, the J end lost 6 bases, and 12 bases lay between the germline ends. DNA for the CDR3: TGTGCCATCAGCGGGACTTCAGCCAATGAGCAGTTCTTC. Amino acids: CAISGTSANEQFF.

This rearrangement joins TRBV7-9 to TRBJ2-6, with D perhaps TRBD1 (6 bases). The CDR3 is 15 residues long. The germline CDR1 and CDR2 sequences are SEHNR and FQNEAQ (reference sequence). V lost 2 bases and J lost 3, with 8 bases in between. As DNA, the CDR3 is TGTGCCAGCAGCTTATTAGGGGGTGGGGCCAACGTCCTGACTTTC. Residues: CASSLLGGGANVLTF. Full variable domain (missing parts from reference TRBV7-9 and TRBJ2-6): DTGVSQNPRHKITKRGQNVTFRCDPISEHNRLYWYRQTLGQGPEFLTYFQNEAQLEKSRLLSDRFSAERPKGSFSTLEIQRTEQGDSAMYLCASSLLGGGANVLTFGAGSRLTVL.

The chain uses TRBV7-9 and TRBJ2-7; TRBD2 might be the D (6 bases). In germline, CDR1 is SEHNR, CDR2 FQNEAQ (reference sequence). This CDR3 region has 13 residues. Trimming removed 4 bases from V and 6 bases from J, with 13 bases in between. The CDR3 protein is CASSSEEGGEQYF. For the CDR3, the DNA is TGTGCCAGCAGCTCCGAGGAGGGAGGCGAGCAGTACTTC.

This clone appeared a few times. The chain couples TRBV4-2 to TRBJ2-1; no clear D. The CDR3 length is 16 residues. Deletions cut 1 base from V and 4 bases from J, with 14 bases between. Germline V lookup: CDR1 LGHNA, CDR2 YNFKEQ. Here the CDR3 reads CASSQVASAEYNEQFF. The DNA of the CDR3 is TGTGCCAGCAGCCAAGTGGCCTCCGCCGAATACAATGAGCAGTTCTTC.

The chain has TRBV7-9 and TRBJ2-3; unclear D gene. This CDR3 is 12 amino acids long. Trimming took off 5 bases at V and 4 bases at J, with 7 bases between the two ends. Germline V gene data show CDR1 as SEHNR and CDR2 as FQNEAQ (reference sequence). CDR3 sequence (DNA): TGTGCCAGCAGCCCTCTTGCAGATACGCAGTATTTT. Translating it yields CASSPLADTQYF.

This chain uses TRBV7-9 with TRBJ1-4; D uncertain. V was clipped by 4 bases and J by 10 bases, with 13 bases between them. The CDR3 extends over 13 amino acids. Germline values: CDR1 SEHNR, CDR2 FQNEAQ (reference sequence). The CDR3 DNA follows: TGTGCCAGCAGCTCGACACTTCTGGGAAAACTGTTTTTT. As protein: CASSSTLLGKLFF.

V usage is TRBV6-5 and J usage is TRBJ1-5, with TRBD1 as a possible D gene (5 bases). This CDR3 is 15 amino acids long. The V gene's germline CDR1 is MNHEY and CDR2 SVGAGI. The germline V and J ends were trimmed by 8 bases and 3 bases, with 17 bases remaining between them. In DNA, the CDR3 is TGTGCCAGCCGATTCATGGGGGGGTACAATCAGCCCCAGCATTTT. Its protein is CASRFMGGYNQPQHF.

V gene TRBV4-2 combines with J gene TRBJ2-1; 8 bases line up with TRBD2. The CDR3 has 16 amino acids. V was clipped by 0 bases and J by 8 bases; unmatched bases: 9. Looked up from germline, CDR1 is LGHNA and CDR2 is YNFKEQ. DNA of the CDR3: TGTGCCAGCAGCCAAGATTCGGGGGGGGCTACGGATGAGCAGTTCTTC. It is translated as CASSQDSGGATDEQFF.

The V gene is TRBV5-1, the J gene TRBJ1-2, with D perhaps matching TRBD1 (5 bases). V lost 4 bases and J 7 bases, leaving 17 bases between the germline ends. CDR3 length: 14 residues. The V gene's germline CDR1 is SGHRS and CDR2 YFSETQ. The CDR3 nucleotides are TGCGCCAGCAGCCCTCCCTTGGGGGAGGGTGGCTACACCTTC. Translation: CASSPPLGEGGYTF.

V usage is TRBV28 and J usage is TRBJ2-7, with 16 bases fitting TRBD2. V lost 3 bases to trimming and J lost 5 bases; unmatched junction nucleotides: 7. Germline CDR1 and CDR2: MDHEN and SYDVKM. The CDR3 length is 17 residues. The CDR3 loop is CASSFRPGLAGGNEQYF. The CDR3 coding sequence is TGTGCCAGCAGTTTTAGGCCGGGACTAGCGGGAGGGAACGAGCAGTACTTC.

J is TRBJ2-7 and V is TRBV27; 7 nucleotides line up with TRBD1. Per the germline V gene, CDR1 is MNHEY and CDR2 is SMNVEV (reference sequence). CDR3 length: 16 residues. Unmatched junction bases numbered 6, after V lost 1 base and J lost 0 bases. CDR3 in amino acids: CASSLFAGGSSYEQYF. The CDR3 coding sequence is TGTGCCAGCAGTTTATTCGCAGGGGGATCCTCCTACGAGCAGTACTTC.

This clone was counted a few times. The chain couples TRBV19 to TRBJ1-5; TRBD1 matches 7 bases. This CDR3 has 13 amino acids. The germline gives CDR1 LNHDA, CDR2 SQIVND (reference sequence). Trimming removed 5 bases from V and 5 bases from J; junction bases left unmatched: 3. CDR3 nucleotide sequence: TGTGCCAGTAGTGGAGGGACAGATCAGCCCCAGCATTTT. Protein: CASSGGTDQPQHF.

This clone appeared a few times. V gene TRBV12-3 or TRBV12-4 combines with J gene TRBJ1-5; unclear D gene. V was clipped by 7 bases and J by 0 bases, with 7 bases between them. The CDR3 has 13 amino acids. Written as DNA, the CDR3 is TGTGCCAGCACCCACAGTAGCAATCAGCCCCAGCATTTT. Translated: CASTHSSNQPQHF.

The rearrangement links TRBV4-1 to TRBJ2-7; 7 bases map to TRBD2. The CDR3 extends over 10 amino acids. Germline assignment: CDR1 MGHRA and CDR2 YSYEKL. CDR3 DNA sequence: TGCGCGGCGGGAGTCGGCGAGCAGTACTTC. This translates into CAAGVGEQYF.

This clone was detected only once. This sequence joins TRBV28 and TRBJ2-1; possibly TRBD2 for D (5 bases). Trimming took off 4 bases at V and 5 bases at J, with 18 bases between the two ends. This CDR3 comprises 16 residues. The germline V gene has CDR1 MDHEN and CDR2 SYDVKM. CDR3 sequence reads: CASSSPGLGEDNEQFF. As DNA, the CDR3 is TGTGCCAGCAGTTCCCCCGGACTTGGAGAGGACAATGAGCAGTTCTTC.

The J gene is TRBJ1-3, the V gene TRBV27; D ambiguous. CDR1 is MNHEY and CDR2 is SMNVEV in the germline V gene (reference sequence). This CDR3 comprises 15 residues. V gave up 2 bases and J gave up 0 bases, with 8 bases separating them. The CDR3: CASSLNPSSGNTIYF. The CDR3 bases are TGTGCCAGCAGTTTAAACCCCAGCTCTGGAAACACCATATATTTT.

The chain's CDR3 is CASSGYAGAETQYF. DNA for the CDR3: TGCGCCAGCAGTGGGTATGCGGGAGCCGAGACCCAGTACTTC. The J gene is TRBJ2-5, the V gene TRBV10-2; 7 nucleotides line up with TRBD2. There are 14 residues in the CDR3. V gave up 4 bases and J gave up 5 bases; unmatched junction bases: 7. Germline assignment: CDR1 WSHSY and CDR2 SAAADI.

V usage is TRBV27 and J usage is TRBJ2-7; D possibly corresponds to TRBD2 (5 bases). The V end lost 0 bases, the J end lost 5 bases, and 14 bases lay between the germline ends. This CDR3 is 15 amino acids long. Per germline, CDR1 MNHEY and CDR2 SMNVEV (reference sequence). In DNA form, the CDR3 reads TGTGCCAGCAGTTTATCGCCGGCGGACTTAAACGAGCAGTACTTC. It translates to CASSLSPADLNEQYF.

The V and J genes are TRBV5-1 and TRBJ1-4; TRBD1 matches at 9 bases. The CDR3 runs to 16 residues. V lost 4 bases to trimming and J lost 2 bases; unmatched junction nucleotides: 6. Germline V gives CDR1 SGHRS, CDR2 YFSETQ. In nucleotides, the CDR3 is TGCGCCAGCAGCACGGGACAGGGACCCACTAATGAAAAACTGTTTTTT. The encoded protein is CASSTGQGPTNEKLFF.